This TCR beta chain emerged from a study of T cells in Graves' hyperthyroidism and ophthalmopathy. Amplification of TCR beta CDR3 regions used RNA as the template. During a first-round RT-PCR of the TCR CDR3, the HTBI primer set was used. TCRdb analysed the multiplex PCR reads with MiXCR anew, one entry per CDR3 protein. The sample lists a few hundred thousand distinct CDR3 sequences; around 15% were seen once. The study defined stable Graves' hyperthyroidism as no ophthalmopathy progression within 18 months. Orbital computed tomography and thyroid ultrasound, together with serum TRAb and thyroxine and clinical symptoms, were used for diagnoses. Overall study results and limits: Most clonotypes expanded in the thyroid (above 0.001) were also present in blood.

Comment on this clonotype: The antigen is not known. A much larger clone lies a single base off, so this may be a read error.

This clonotype originated in a woman aged 18 to 35 with Graves' hyperthyroidism. Sequencing used blood.

In nucleotides, the CDR3 is TGTGCCAGCAGTCCTCTAGCGGGAGGGCCTAAAGATGAGCAGTTCTTC. Encoded protein: CASSPLAGGPKDEQFF. The chain has TRBV12-3 or TRBV12-4 and TRBJ2-1; 12 bases align to TRBD2. The CDR3 has 16 residues. After removal of 5 bases from V and 8 bases from J, the junction contained 10 bases not matched to a gene.